Detailed here is one T cell receptor beta chain. Its antigen is unknown. V shed 6 bases, J shed 6 bases, and the junction held 13 bases outside the gene matches. Germline V lookup: CDR1 MDHEN, CDR2 SYDVKM. This CDR3 region has 16 residues. This sample was included in a study of vaccination effects on CD4 cells after COVID-19. Sequenced by immunoSEQ multiplex PCR; TCRdb stores in-frame clones only, minus some. The data contain some 40,000 clones, around 73% of them seen just once; the ten biggest clones take up 15% to 20%. ViraFEST expansion of antigen-specific CD4+ T cells with viral peptide pools preceded sequencing. The culture ran for around nine days before CD4+ T cells were isolated. This individual contracted SARS-CoV-2 between March and December 2020, as verified by PCR.

The specimen was CD4+ T cells from PBMCs cultured with HCoV-NL63 spike peptides, collected before COVID-19 vaccination. The V call is TRBV28, the J call TRBJ2-2; TRBD1 matches at 7 bases. This receptor was identified in a human donor who had a prior SARS-CoV-2 infection. CDR3 residues: CASRPLGGRDPGELFF. The CDR3 DNA reads TGTGCCAGCAGACCACTAGGGGGCCGGGACCCCGGGGAGCTGTTTTTT.